The entry below describes one TCR beta chain. Its antigen is currently not known. No much larger clonotype is one base removed from it; base qualities were not supplied. The germline V gene sets CDR1 to SQVTM and CDR2 to ANQGSEA. Spanning cysteine to phenylalanine, the CDR3 consists of 10 amino acids. Only CDR3 DNA remains: 30 bases, in frame from the first base. Trimming costs V 8 bases and J 4 bases, and their ends lie 8 bases apart. Lymph node samples were obtained from the axillary draining lymph nodes of breast cancer patients. This specimen comes from a study of breast tumors, draining lymph nodes, adjacent tissues (dated by TCRdb to the mid-2010s). Broadly, across the study: Breast cancer patients provided tumor, adjacent nontumor tissue and axillary lymph nodes, and the study compared the TCR beta repertoires across these three sources. In human breast cancer, the study set out to evaluate how tumor, surrounding tissue and draining lymph node repertoires relate to one another and whether T cells may move between these sites. Overall study results and their limits: In luminal-like breast cancer, tumor and nontumor tissue repertoires resembled each other significantly more than in basal-like breast cancer. Tumors showed preferential V and J gene usage, and their T-cell repertoire diversity fell below that of lymph nodes yet above that of nontumor tissue. The conclusion that tumor T cells originate in lymph nodes was framed as consistent with a hypothesis rather than directly demonstrated. The data were considered consistent with the idea that most tumor T cells come from the lymph node and then expand in tumor tissue.

Data came from an Illumina HiSeq 2000. Multiplex PCR amplification was used to generate the TCR beta chain libraries. The amplified TCR beta chain products were analyzed by high-throughput sequencing. TCRdb reran the public reads through fastp at Q25 and MiXCR, keeping productive beta chains. Each record represents a unique CDR3 protein, reported with the most common genes and DNA among its rows. The sample contains 140,000 or so distinct CDR3 sequences, approximately 30% of them found a single time. The leading ten clones occupy around 2.5% of the sample. Recombination connected TRBV29-1 to TRBJ2-5; the D gene lacks a confident call. Material: axillary lymph node tissue. This receptor was obtained from a female donor with breast cancer. Some clones in this sample may be carry-over from other donors' samples. For the CDR3, the sequence is CSLDRETQYF. The DNA is TGCAGCTTAGATCGAGAGACCCAGTACTTC.